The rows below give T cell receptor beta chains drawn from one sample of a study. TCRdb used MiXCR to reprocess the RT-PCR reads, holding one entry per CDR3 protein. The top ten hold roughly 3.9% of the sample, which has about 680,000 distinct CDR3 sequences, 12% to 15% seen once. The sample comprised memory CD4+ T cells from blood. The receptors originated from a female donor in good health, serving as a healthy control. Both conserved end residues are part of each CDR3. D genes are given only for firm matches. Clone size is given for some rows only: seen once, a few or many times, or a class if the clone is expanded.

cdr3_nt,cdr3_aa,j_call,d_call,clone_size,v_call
TGTGCCAGCAGTGCTAAAAAGGGGGCGGTTGGCAATGAGCAGTTCTTC,CASSAKKGAVGNEQFF,TRBJ2-1,TRBD1,few,TRBV6-1
TGTGCCACCAGTGATTCGGGGGGGACCTCCTACGAGCAGTACTTC,CATSDSGGTSYEQYF,TRBJ2-7,TRBD2,many,TRBV24-1
TGTGCCAGCAGTTTTTCAGCGGGAGGGCCCGGATATGAGCAGTTCTTC,CASSFSAGGPGYEQFF,TRBJ2-1,TRBD2,many,TRBV27
TGCGCCAGCAGTGACAGGGAAGTCTACGAGCAGTACTTC,CASSDREVYEQYF,TRBJ2-7,-,-,TRBV10-2
TGCAGTGCTATGGACAGGGGTAATGAAAAACTGTTTTTT,CSAMDRGNEKLFF,TRBJ1-4,TRBD1,-,TRBV20-1
TGCAGTGCTCGAAGCGGAGGAGGGAACATTCAGTACTTC,CSARSGGGNIQYF,TRBJ2-4,-,many,TRBV20-1
TGTGCCAGCAGCCGAACGTCGAGCGGGAGTTTCGATGAGCAGTTCTTC,CASSRTSSGSFDEQFF,TRBJ2-1,TRBD2,-,TRBV7-2
TGCGCCAGCAGCTTGGTGTCGGGAGAGACTGAAGCTTTCTTT,CASSLVSGETEAFF,TRBJ1-1,-,-,TRBV5-1
TGTGCCAGCAGTGAGCACCGGGGGGGGGACATTCAGTACTTC,CASSEHRGGDIQYF,TRBJ2-4,TRBD2,-,TRBV10-3
TGCAGCGTTACCGGGACAGGGACCTCGAGCAATCAGCCCCAGCATTTT,CSVTGTGTSSNQPQHF,TRBJ1-5,TRBD1,few,TRBV29-1
TGTGCCAGCAGTTTCTTGGACAGACCGAACACTGAAGCTTTCTTT,CASSFLDRPNTEAFF,TRBJ1-1,-,few,TRBV27
TGCGCCAGCAGTGGGACCGGCCCCGGCTCCTACAATGAGCAGTTCTTC,CASSGTGPGSYNEQFF,TRBJ2-1,-,-,TRBV10-2
TGTGCCACCAAGTCGGGCCAGGACAATGAGCAGTTCTTC,CATKSGQDNEQFF,TRBJ2-1,-,-,TRBV6-6
TGCGCCAGCAGCTTGGAACCAGCGGGGGGCCAAAATGAGCAGTTCTTC,CASSLEPAGGQNEQFF,TRBJ2-1,TRBD2,few,TRBV5-1
TGCAGCGGGGGTACCGGGACGGGGAACACTGAAGCTTTCTTT,CSGGTGTGNTEAFF,TRBJ1-1,-,many,TRBV29-1
TGTGCCAGCAGCTCCTTCAACGGGGCAGAGTGGTACTTC,CASSSFNGAEWYF,TRBJ2-7,-,-,TRBV7-2
TGTGCCAGCAGCGGGCCATCCGAGCAGTACTTC,CASSGPSEQYF,TRBJ2-7,-,few,TRBV11-2
TGCGCCAGCAGCTCTGGGGGGCTCGGGGCCAACGTCCTGACTTTC,CASSSGGLGANVLTF,TRBJ2-6,-,few,TRBV5-1
TGTGCCAGCAGCTCGGTTGCAGGGGGGGGAAATTCACCCCTCCACTTT,CASSSVAGGGNSPLHF,TRBJ1-6,TRBD1,few,TRBV5-5
TGTGCCAGCAGCGCGGGGGGCAGCTCAGCAACTAATGAAAAACTGTTTTTT,CASSAGGSSATNEKLFF,TRBJ1-4,-,-,TRBV9
TGTGCCACCAGTGACCCCGGGACAGGGGGAAACACCATATATTTT,CATSDPGTGGNTIYF,TRBJ1-3,TRBD1,-,TRBV24-1
TGTGCCAGCAGCTTATTGGGGACTTCTTTTTGGGATACGCAGTATTTT,CASSLLGTSFWDTQYF,TRBJ2-3,-,-,TRBV7-2
TGCAGTGCCCTACAGGGGACCTACAATGAGCAGTTCTTC,CSALQGTYNEQFF,TRBJ2-1,TRBD1,many,TRBV20-1
TGTGCCAGTACAAAGAACATCCAGGGCAGCTATGGCTACACCTTC,CASTKNIQGSYGYTF,TRBJ1-2,-,few,TRBV19
TGTGCCAGCAGGTCCCGCCTAAAGGTTCCTAGCACAGATACGCAGTATTTT,CASRSRLKVPSTDTQYF,TRBJ2-3,-,-,TRBV6-1
TGCGCCAGCAGCTTGGGTGTAGGGAGCGGCTATGGCTACACCTTC,CASSLGVGSGYGYTF,TRBJ1-2,-,few,TRBV5-1